This T cell receptor (beta chain) was identified in a study of blood T cell repertoires in COVID-19. The junction had 8 bases not matched to a gene; V was cut back by 1 base and J by 3 bases. The CDR3 has 18 amino acids. Germline V gives CDR1 LNHDA, CDR2 SQIVND (reference sequence). The repertoire was sequenced with immunoSEQ multiplex PCR; TCRdb's copy has only in-frame clones and lacks some. The sample lists some 150,000 clones, about 80% seen once, with 9.2% in the top ten. Input material: PBMCs or T cells enriched from blood (not recorded which). The rearrangement uses TRBV19 and TRBJ2-3, with 12 positions matching TRBD2. This clonotype originated in a man aged 45-65 years who had recovered from COVID-19. CDR3 amino acids: CASSIGTSGVRSTDTQYF. CDR3 in DNA: TGTGCCAGTAGTATAGGGACTAGCGGGGTTCGTTCGACAGATACGCAGTATTTT.